Below are 26 T cell receptor beta chains sequenced from a single sample in a study of spatial heterogeneity in lung cancer. Study-level findings and limits: The study found that expanded intratumoral alpha and beta TCR counts tracked tumor mutation counts.

MiXCR was run by TCRdb on the 5' RACE reads, yielding one entry per CDR3 protein. This sample has 9,000 to 10,000 distinct CDR3 sequences, with roughly an eighth found just once. The sample's time point: sample taken at primary tumor resection. These receptors' antigens are unknown. The specimen comprised lung tumor tissue, sampled at surgery. These receptors were taken from a male donor with early-stage non-small cell lung cancer.

This clonotype has a count of ten or more. This beta chain represents an off-target read in a library built for alpha chains; its size is of limited meaning. The J gene is TRBJ1-1, the V gene TRBV20-1; D is unclear. Germline loops: CDR1 DFQATT, CDR2 SNEGSKA (reference sequence). This CDR3 is 13 amino acids long. V was trimmed by 4 bases and J by 5 bases, leaving 14 bases between them. The CDR3 loop reads CSAIVATGTEAFF. The CDR3 nucleotides are TGCAGTGCTATCGTGGCGACCGGAACTGAAGCTTTCTTT.

This clonotype was detected ten times or more. This beta chain turned up in a library designed for alpha chains; as an off-target read, its abundance says little. The genes are TRBV28 and TRBJ2-3; 10 bases fit TRBD1. The CDR3 covers 14 residues. CDR1 and CDR2 from the germline V gene are MDHEN and SYDVKM. The ends lost 6 bases at V and 8 bases at J; junction bases unmatched: 8. CDR3 loop: CASRPMGQGITQYF. The CDR3 DNA reads as TGTGCCAGCAGACCTATGGGACAGGGGATTACGCAGTATTTT.

This clonotype is categorized as medium-sized. Since the library was made to target alpha chains, this beta chain is a stray read and its abundance is not meaningful. The gene calls are TRBV3-1 and TRBJ2-1, with 14 bases matching TRBD2. The CDR3 covers 18 residues. The junction had 6 bases not matched to a gene; V was cut back by 1 base and J by 4 bases. Looked up from germline, CDR1 is LGHDT and CDR2 is YNNKEL (reference sequence). The DNA for the CDR3 is TGTGCCAGCAGCCAAGGCGTGACTAGCGGGAGGGCTTACAATGAGCAGTTCTTC. Its translation: CASSQGVTSGRAYNEQFF.

This clonotype came up many times. In a library made to pick up alpha chains, this beta chain is a stray read with a size that means little. J is TRBJ2-7 and V is TRBV6-1; D may correspond to TRBD1 or TRBD2 (5 bases each). The germline V gene encodes CDR1 MNHNS and CDR2 SASEGT. The V end was cut by 9 bases, the J end by 3 bases, with 12 bases between. This CDR3 is built from 12 residues. The CDR3 DNA is TGTGCCAGGAGCCGGGACGGCTACGAGCAGTACTTC. Translated: CARSRDGYEQYF.

This clonotype was seen repeatedly, ten times or more. The library was prepared for alpha chains; this beta chain is a stray read, so its frequency means little. The V and J genes are TRBV28 and TRBJ2-3; D possibly uses TRBD1 or TRBD2 (6 bases each). V was shortened by 4 bases and J by 6 bases, with 23 bases between the two germline ends. The CDR3 is 17 amino acids. CDR1 is MDHEN and CDR2 is SYDVKM in the germline V gene. CDR3 nucleotide sequence: TGTGCCAGCAGTTCCAAACAAAAACTAGCAGGGGAGGATACGCAGTATTTT. It translates to CASSSKQKLAGEDTQYF.

This clonotype was counted at least ten times. Little can be read into the size of this beta chain, an off-target read in a library designed for alpha chains. The chain is built from TRBV21-1 and TRBJ1-5. TRBV21-1 is a documented pseudogene. The CDR3 loop spans 14 amino acids. The CDR3 nucleotides read TGTGCCAGCAGCGGATACAATAGCAATCAGCCCCAGCATTTT. Protein product: CASSGYNSNQPQHF.

This clonotype was counted between two and nine times. This beta chain appears as a stray read in a library generated for alpha chains; its size is not informative. The chain is built from TRBV4-2 and TRBJ2-3; D is unclear. Germline lookup yields CDR1 LGHNA and CDR2 YNFKEQ. The CDR3 consists of 15 residues. Trimming cost V 1 base and J 0 bases, with 8 bases left between them. As DNA, the CDR3 is TGTGCCAGCAGCCAAGGGGCGGTTAGCACAGATACGCAGTATTTT. Amino acid sequence: CASSQGAVSTDTQYF.

The sample holds many counts of this clonotype. The size of this beta chain means little, since it is a stray read in a library made for alpha chains. V gene TRBV4-3 combines with J gene TRBJ2-7; 8 bases agree with TRBD2. V was clipped by 0 bases and J by 3 bases; unmatched bases: 7. This CDR3 is built from 16 residues. Germline CDR1 is LGHNA and CDR2 is YSLEER. In nucleotides, the CDR3 is TGCGCCAGCAGCCAAGATGGGACTAGTGGGAACTACGAGCAGTACTTC. As protein: CASSQDGTSGNYEQYF.

The sample holds many counts of this clonotype. Since the library was made to target alpha chains, this beta chain is a stray read and its abundance is not meaningful. V usage is TRBV7-8 and J usage is TRBJ2-7; D ambiguous. Between the trimmed V and J ends, which lost 2 bases and 3 bases, there was a span of 8 bases. There are 13 residues in the CDR3. CDR1 and CDR2 from the germline V gene are SGHVS and FQNEAQ. CDR3 sequence: CASSLRFIYEQYF. DNA for the CDR3: TGTGCCAGCAGCTTACGGTTCATCTACGAGCAGTACTTC.

By sample fraction, this clonotype is medium-sized. This beta chain slipped into a library made for alpha chains as a stray read, so its size is not meaningful. This chain joins TRBV7-9 and TRBJ2-3; the D is unclear. V was clipped by 2 bases and J by 5 bases, with 23 bases between them. This CDR3 spans 18 amino acids. The germline V gene encodes CDR1 SEHNR and CDR2 FQNEAQ (reference sequence). The CDR3 DNA is TGTGCCAGCAGCTTAAGGGTGCCGAACAGCCTGGGTGGAGATACGCAGTATTTT. Translating gives CASSLRVPNSLGGDTQYF.

This clonotype has a count of ten or more. Since the library was made to target alpha chains, this beta chain is a stray read and its abundance is not meaningful. The chain recombines TRBV6-5 with TRBJ2-1, with D unclear. The CDR3 extends over 14 amino acids. Per germline, CDR1 MNHEY and CDR2 SVGAGI. Trimming pared 1 base from V and 9 bases from J, leaving 13 bases between. This CDR3 reads CASSYLSSRGEQFF. As DNA, the CDR3 is TGTGCCAGCAGTTACTTATCATCCCGTGGTGAGCAGTTCTTC.

This clonotype was observed many times. Since it is a stray read in a library aimed at alpha chains, this beta chain has a size that is not meaningful. V usage is TRBV29-1 and J usage is TRBJ2-3; 7 nucleotides line up with TRBD1. Germline CDR1 and CDR2: SQVTM and ANQGSEA. The CDR3 covers 15 residues. The V segment lost 7 bases and the J segment 1 base; nucleotides outside the gene matches: 11. Written as DNA, the CDR3 is TGCAGCGCTAGACATTCCGGGACAGGCACAGATACGCAGTATTTT. Translated: CSARHSGTGTDTQYF.

This clonotype came up many times. The size of this beta chain means little, since it is a stray read in a library made for alpha chains. The chain combines TRBV4-1 with TRBJ2-2; TRBD1 aligns across 8 bases. J gave up 4 bases and V 1 base, and 11 bases lay outside the gene matches. Germline loops: CDR1 MGHRA, CDR2 YSYEKL. The CDR3 is made up of 18 amino acids. CDR3 protein: CASSQVLNRGSGTGELFF. Here the CDR3 DNA reads TGCGCCAGCAGCCAAGTGCTGAACAGGGGGTCGGGCACCGGGGAGCTGTTTTTT.

This clonotype was seen many times. This beta chain is an off-target read within a library intended for alpha chains, so its frequency means little. The chain is built from TRBV7-9 and TRBJ1-1, with D possibly being TRBD1 (6 bases). The CDR3 sequence is 19 residues long. Germline CDR1 SEHNR, CDR2 FQNEAQ (reference sequence). Trimming stripped 5 bases from V and 0 bases from J, with 25 bases between. The chain's CDR3 is CASSPPRSRGQGVNTEAFF. As DNA, the CDR3 is TGTGCCAGCAGCCCTCCACGTTCCCGGGGGCAAGGGGTGAACACTGAAGCTTTCTTT.

About this clonotype itself: As an off-target read in a library built for alpha chains, this beta chain has a frequency of little significance. This chain connects TRBV5-1 to TRBJ1-5; D is uncertain. CDR3 length: 14 amino acids. Trimming pared 0 bases from V and 3 bases from J, leaving 7 bases between. Germline loops: CDR1 SGHRS, CDR2 YFSETQ. The CDR3 DNA reads as TGCGCCAGCAGCTTGGGTCAGCCCAATCAGCCCCAGCATTTT. Encoded protein: CASSLGQPNQPQHF.

On this clonotype itself: This beta chain is off target for a library built for alpha chains, so its abundance means little. The rearrangement uses TRBV29-1 and TRBJ2-3; D not certain. Trimming cost V 6 bases and J 2 bases, with 3 bases left between them. This CDR3 is 10 amino acids long. The germline CDR1 and CDR2 sequences are SQVTM and ANQGSEA. The CDR3 spells CSVDTDTQYF. CDR3 sequence (DNA): TGCAGCGTAGACACAGATACGCAGTATTTT.

This clonotype appeared many times. For a library built for alpha chains, this beta chain is a stray read; little rests on its size. J is TRBJ1-2 and V is TRBV29-1; 8 bases are a match to TRBD1. Germline CDR1 and CDR2: SQVTM and ANQGSEA. The ends lost 6 bases at V and 4 bases at J; junction bases unmatched: 4. The length of the CDR3 is 12 residues. This CDR3 is CSVGQAGYGYTF. As DNA, the CDR3 is TGCAGCGTGGGACAGGCCGGCTATGGCTACACCTTC.

This clonotype was counted at least ten times. Since it is a stray read in a library aimed at alpha chains, this beta chain has a size that is not meaningful. The chain employs TRBV27 and TRBJ2-5; 8 bases align to TRBD2. Germline V gene lookup returns CDR1 MNHEY and CDR2 SMNVEV (reference sequence). Germline trimming cut 2 bases from V and 11 bases from J; bases unmatched to any gene: 16. The CDR3 is made up of 16 amino acids. In DNA, the CDR3 is TGTGCCAGCAGTTTAGGGTCGGGGGGACTAGGCGGTGCTCAGTACTTC. Translated, it gives CASSLGSGGLGGAQYF.

This clonotype was seen repeatedly, ten times or more. This beta chain appears as a stray read in a library generated for alpha chains; its size is not informative. The J gene is TRBJ2-7, the V gene TRBV27; D could derive from TRBD1 or TRBD2 (5 bases each). Germline CDR1 is MNHEY and CDR2 is SMNVEV (reference sequence). The CDR3 is 11 amino acids. Trimming removed 8 bases from V and 5 bases from J, with 10 bases in between. The CDR3 sequence: CASFQGHEQYF. DNA of the CDR3: TGTGCCAGCTTCCAGGGACACGAGCAGTACTTC.

Note on this clonotype: This beta chain was picked up by a library intended for alpha chains and is off target, so its count carries little meaning. The rearrangement links TRBV29-1 to TRBJ1-3, with D unresolved. CDR1 SQVTM and CDR2 ANQGSEA come from the germline V gene. Between the trimmed V and J ends, which lost 1 base and 0 bases, there was a span of 7 bases. This CDR3 spans 14 amino acids. The chain's CDR3 is CSVEADHSGNTIYF. For the CDR3, the DNA is TGCAGCGTTGAAGCAGACCACTCTGGAAACACCATATATTTT.

This clonotype ranks as medium-sized. This beta chain was picked up by a library intended for alpha chains and is off target, so its count carries little meaning. The chain employs TRBV6-1 and TRBJ1-5; D gene ambiguous. Germline V gives CDR1 MNHNS, CDR2 SASEGT. The V gene lost 1 base and the J gene lost 6 bases, with 7 bases spanning the gap. CDR3 size: 13 residues. The CDR3 nucleotides are TGTGCCAGCAGTGAAGTGGGAGCTCAGCCCCAGCATTTT. Protein product: CASSEVGAQPQHF.

This clonotype was recorded many times. Since the library was made to target alpha chains, this beta chain is a stray read and its abundance is not meaningful. This chain connects TRBV28 to TRBJ2-1; TRBD2 matches at 8 bases. CDR1 and CDR2 (germline): MDHEN, SYDVKM. V was clipped by 2 bases and J by 8 bases; unmatched bases: 17. The CDR3 totals 18 residues. For the CDR3, the DNA is TGTGCCAGCAGTTTACCCGGTCCGGGACTAGGGGAGTTGGATGAGCAGTTCTTC. The encoded protein is CASSLPGPGLGELDEQFF.

Remarks on this clonotype: Because this beta chain is a stray read in a library intended to capture alpha chains, its abundance should not be given much weight. This chain uses TRBV7-9 with TRBJ1-4; D gene unclear. The V gene's germline CDR1 is SEHNR and CDR2 FQNEAQ (reference sequence). CDR3 size: 15 residues. The V end was cut by 5 bases, the J end by 0 bases, with 10 bases between. The DNA of the CDR3 is TGTGCCAGCAGCCTAAGCAGTACAACTAATGAAAAACTGTTTTTT. Encoded protein: CASSLSSTTNEKLFF.

This clonotype has ten or more counts. A library made for alpha chains picked up this beta chain off target, so its size means little. The chain employs TRBV2 and TRBJ2-3; D is unclear. The CDR3 length is 13 residues. Trimming took off 7 bases at V and 4 bases at J, with 12 bases between the two ends. The germline V gene encodes CDR1 SNHLY and CDR2 FYNNEI. The CDR3, as DNA: TGTGCCAGCACGGCAAACTGGGCAGATACGCAGTATTTT. Residues: CASTANWADTQYF.

This clonotype was detected ten times or more. This beta chain turned up in a library designed for alpha chains; as an off-target read, its abundance says little. The chain links TRBV23-1 to TRBJ2-3; 8 bases match TRBD2. TRBV23-1 falls under the ORF class, with uncertain function. There are 19 residues in the CDR3. J was trimmed by 0 bases and V by 4 bases; bases with no gene match: 15. CDR3 residues: CASSRWSRTSGTSTDTQYF. In DNA, the CDR3 is TGCGCCAGCAGTCGGTGGAGCCGAACTAGCGGAACTAGCACAGATACGCAGTATTTT.

Details on this clonotype: The library was designed around alpha chains, so this beta chain is a stray read whose abundance carries little weight. This chain uses TRBV7-3 with TRBJ2-1; tentatively, D is TRBD2 (6 bases). Germline loops: CDR1 SGHTA, CDR2 FQGTGA. The ends were cut back, 4 bases at V and 10 bases at J, with 14 bases in the middle. The CDR3 consists of 13 residues. Here the CDR3 reads CASSYGGRTEQFF. CDR3 DNA sequence: TGTGCCAGCAGCTACGGGGGTCGTACAGAGCAGTTCTTC.